This is a list of T cell receptor beta chains from one sample in a study of OX40 agonist ivuxolimab in advanced cancers. Here immunoSEQ multiplex PCR was the method, and the copy in TCRdb shows in-frame clones only, minus some. The table records some 83,000 clones, 75% to 95% of them present only once. The material was CD4+ or CD8+ T cells sorted from blood, obtained in a trial of the OX40 agonist ivuxolimab. Receptor source: an adult with an advanced solid tumor such as melanoma, head and neck, liver or kidney cancer. Each CDR3 is given with its conserved first and last residue. A D gene is named only where the DNA matches it firmly. A clone size is listed for some rows: how often the clone was seen (once, few, many), or a class if it is expanded.

NA,TRBD2,TRBV28,TRBJ2-7,CASSFMGLAGQSSYEQYF,TGTGCCAGCAGTTTTATGGGACTAGCGGGGCAGAGCTCCTACGAGCAGTACTTC
NA,NA,TRBV7-9,TRBJ2-1,CASVRDYGEQFF,TGTGCCAGCGTTAGGGATTACGGTGAGCAGTTCTTC
NA,NA,TRBV29-1,TRBJ1-2,CSATPSGEYGYTF,TGCAGCGCTACACCCTCAGGGGAGTATGGCTACACCTTC
NA,NA,TRBV30,TRBJ2-7,CAWSVGSGVQYF,TGTGCCTGGAGTGTTGGATCGGGGGTGCAGTACTTC
NA,TRBD1,TRBV9,TRBJ2-2,CASSGGDRGFIGELFF,TGTGCCAGCAGCGGAGGGGACAGGGGGTTTATCGGGGAGCTGTTTTTT
NA,NA,TRBV28,TRBJ2-7,CASSLGYEQYF,TGTGCCAGCAGTTTAGGGTACGAGCAGTACTTC
few,NA,TRBV6-1,TRBJ1-2,CASSDSNYGYTF,TGTGCCAGCAGTGATTCGAACTATGGCTACACCTTC
few,TRBD1,TRBV27,TRBJ1-5,CASSLAGGSNQPQHF,TGTGCCAGCAGTTTAGCAGGGGGGAGCAATCAGCCCCAGCATTTT
once,NA,TRBV30,TRBJ1-5,CAWSVGGGQPQHF,TGTGCCTGGAGTGTAGGGGGGGGTCAGCCCCAGCATTTT
NA,NA,TRBV28,TRBJ2-1,CASSSETFSYNEQFF,TGTGCCAGCAGTTCCGAGACCTTCTCCTACAATGAGCAGTTCTTC
NA,TRBD1,TRBV30,TRBJ1-6,CALRQGVGNSPLHF,TGTGCCTTGAGACAGGGGGTTGGTAATTCACCCCTCCACTTT
NA,NA,TRBV4-3,TRBJ1-1,CASSQGGGPHTEAFF,TGCGCCAGCAGCCAAGGGGGAGGCCCTCACACTGAAGCTTTCTTT
NA,TRBD1,TRBV4-1,TRBJ1-4,CASSQDHRGGEKLFF,TGCGCCAGCAGCCAAGATCACAGGGGAGGGGAAAAACTGTTTTTT
NA,NA,TRBV28,TRBJ1-1,CASSLSSWGLNTEAFF,TGTGCCAGCAGTTTAAGTTCTTGGGGTTTGAACACTGAAGCTTTCTTT
NA,NA,TRBV14,TRBJ1-5,CASSQDGFGPQHF,TGTGCCAGCAGCCAAGACGGTTTTGGGCCCCAGCATTTT
NA,TRBD2,TRBV6-6,TRBJ2-1,CASSYFSGRVGEQFF,TGTGCCAGCAGTTACTTTAGCGGGAGGGTCGGGGAGCAGTTCTTC
NA,NA,TRBV6-5,TRBJ2-1,CASRHGLHNEQFF,TGTGCCAGCAGGCATGGACTTCACAATGAGCAGTTCTTC
NA,NA,TRBV25-1,TRBJ1-3,CASSEGEAFDTIYF,TGTGCCAGCAGTGAAGGTGAAGCCTTCGACACCATATATTTT
NA,NA,TRBV27,TRBJ2-1,CASSFLSTGIHEQFF,TGTGCCAGCAGTTTCTTATCCACAGGGATTCATGAGCAGTTCTTC
NA,NA,TRBV27,TRBJ1-1,CASSLSRSPEAFF,TGTGCCAGCAGTTTATCTAGGAGTCCTGAAGCTTTCTTT
NA,NA,TRBV11-2,TRBJ2-3,CASSSSGDTQYF,TGTGCCAGCAGCTCAAGTGGCGATACGCAGTATTTT
NA,NA,TRBV4-1,TRBJ1-3,CASSQGIDLSGNTIYF,TGCGCCAGCAGCCAAGGAATAGACCTCTCTGGAAACACCATATATTTT
NA,TRBD2,TRBV28,TRBJ2-7,CASSLLAGETREQYF,TGTGCCAGCAGTTTACTAGCGGGCGAAACCCGGGAGCAGTACTTC
NA,NA,TRBV28,TRBJ1-5,CASSARAEADQPQHF,TGTGCCAGCAGCGCACGGGCAGAGGCGGATCAGCCCCAGCATTTT
NA,NA,TRBV27,TRBJ1-5,CASSLIVNQPQHF,TGTGCCAGCAGTTTAATAGTGAATCAGCCCCAGCATTTT
NA,NA,TRBV30,TRBJ1-6,CAWSVIANSPLHF,TGTGCCTGGAGTGTCATAGCAAATTCACCCCTCCACTTT
NA,NA,TRBV6-5,TRBJ1-5,CASSPDWGNQPQHF,TGTGCCAGCAGTCCTGATTGGGGTAATCAGCCCCAGCATTTT
NA,NA,TRBV9,TRBJ2-3,CASSVDAGSTDTQYF,TGTGCCAGCAGCGTAGATGCGGGGTCCACAGATACGCAGTATTTT
NA,NA,TRBV9,TRBJ2-1,CASSGGLPYNEQFF,TGTGCCAGCAGCGGGGGCCTACCCTACAATGAGCAGTTCTTC
NA,NA,TRBV13,TRBJ2-3,CASTYDRGTDTQYF,TGTGCCAGCACCTACGACCGGGGCACAGATACGCAGTATTTT
NA,NA,TRBV6-5,TRBJ1-5,CASSKGGTQHF,TGTGCCAGCAGTAAGGGGGGGACCCAGCATTTT
NA,TRBD2,TRBV28,TRBJ2-1,CASKLAGDYNEQFF,TGTGCCAGCAAACTAGCGGGGGACTACAATGAGCAGTTCTTC
NA,TRBD1,TRBV11-2,TRBJ1-5,CASSLAGGAQPQHF,TGTGCCAGCAGCTTAGCAGGGGGGGCACAACCCCAGCATTTT
NA,NA,TRBV27,TRBJ2-1,CASSLSGTYNEQFF,TGTGCCAGCAGTTTATCGGGCACCTACAATGAGCAGTTCTTC
NA,TRBD2,TRBV28,TRBJ2-7,CASSLSRGVMTYEQYF,TGTGCCAGCAGTTTAAGTCGGGGGGTGATGACCTACGAGCAGTACTTC
NA,NA,TRBV5-6,TRBJ2-7,CASSFSLTNYEQYF,TGTGCCAGCAGCTTTTCTCTGACAAACTACGAGCAGTACTTC
once,NA,TRBV30,TRBJ1-1,CAWSTGWGTEAFF,TGTGCCTGGAGCACAGGGTGGGGCACTGAAGCTTTCTTT
NA,NA,TRBV27,TRBJ2-7,CASSLTGYEQYF,TGTGCCAGCAGTCTCACAGGGTACGAGCAGTACTTC
NA,TRBD1,TRBV12-5,TRBJ1-2,CASAGGDRYYGYTF,TGTGCTAGTGCAGGGGGGGACAGATACTATGGCTACACCTTC
NA,TRBD1,TRBV6-6,TRBJ1-5,CASSYWTGSNQPQHF,TGTGCCAGCAGTTACTGGACAGGGAGCAATCAGCCCCAGCATTTT
once,TRBD1,TRBV29-1,TRBJ2-7,CSVLTGAYEQYF,TGCAGCGTTTTGACAGGGGCTTACGAGCAGTACTTC
NA,NA,TRBV7-9,TRBJ2-3,CASSQRGGNLLLTQYF,TGTGCCAGCAGCCAAAGAGGGGGAAATCTGTTACTTACGCAGTATTTT
NA,NA,TRBV10-3,TRBJ2-3,CAISESGELVYTDTQYF,TGTGCCATCAGTGAGTCGGGGGAGCTGGTCTACACAGATACGCAGTATTTT
NA,TRBD1,TRBV2,TRBJ1-1,CASSEYQGDTEAFF,TGTGCCAGCAGTGAATACCAGGGGGACACTGAAGCTTTCTTT
NA,TRBD1,TRBV5-6,TRBJ2-1,CASRRQGWNEQFF,TGTGCCAGCAGGCGACAGGGGTGGAATGAGCAGTTCTTC
NA,NA,TRBV15,TRBJ1-3,CATSRGTRGNTIYF,TGTGCCACCAGCAGAGGGACAAGGGGAAACACCATATATTTT
once,TRBD1,TRBV14,TRBJ2-7,CASSFRQGGFHEQYF,TGTGCCAGCAGCTTCCGACAGGGCGGGTTCCACGAGCAGTACTTC
NA,TRBD1,TRBV6-4,TRBJ2-7,CASTYKDRGRAYEQYF,TGTGCCAGCACCTATAAGGACAGGGGGCGAGCCTACGAGCAGTACTTC
NA,NA,TRBV15,TRBJ1-3,CATSRAGPGNTIYF,TGTGCCACCAGCAGAGCGGGCCCTGGAAACACCATATATTTT
NA,NA,TRBV10-3,TRBJ2-1,CAISEGHPYNEQFF,TGTGCCATCAGTGAGGGGCACCCCTACAATGAGCAGTTCTTC
once,NA,TRBV9,TRBJ2-3,CASSALDTQYF,TGTGCCAGCAGCGCCTTAGATACGCAGTATTTT
NA,TRBD1,TRBV10-3,TRBJ1-5,CAISQTGYGQPQHF,TGTGCCATCAGTCAGACAGGGTACGGTCAGCCCCAGCATTTT
NA,TRBD1,TRBV6-5,TRBJ1-3,CASSYSGTGGGNTIYF,TGTGCCAGCAGTTATTCCGGGACAGGGGGTGGAAACACCATATATTTT